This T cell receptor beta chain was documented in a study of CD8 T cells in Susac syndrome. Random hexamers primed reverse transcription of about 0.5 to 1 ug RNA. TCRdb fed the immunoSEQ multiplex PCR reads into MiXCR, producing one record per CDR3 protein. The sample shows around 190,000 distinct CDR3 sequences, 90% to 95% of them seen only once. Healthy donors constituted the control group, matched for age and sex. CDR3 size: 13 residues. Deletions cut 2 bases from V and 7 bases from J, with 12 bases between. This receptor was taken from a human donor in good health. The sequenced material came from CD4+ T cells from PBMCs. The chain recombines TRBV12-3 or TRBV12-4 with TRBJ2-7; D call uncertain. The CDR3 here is CASSLTMSREQYF. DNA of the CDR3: TGTGCCAGCAGTTTAACGATGTCTAGGGAGCAGTACTTC.